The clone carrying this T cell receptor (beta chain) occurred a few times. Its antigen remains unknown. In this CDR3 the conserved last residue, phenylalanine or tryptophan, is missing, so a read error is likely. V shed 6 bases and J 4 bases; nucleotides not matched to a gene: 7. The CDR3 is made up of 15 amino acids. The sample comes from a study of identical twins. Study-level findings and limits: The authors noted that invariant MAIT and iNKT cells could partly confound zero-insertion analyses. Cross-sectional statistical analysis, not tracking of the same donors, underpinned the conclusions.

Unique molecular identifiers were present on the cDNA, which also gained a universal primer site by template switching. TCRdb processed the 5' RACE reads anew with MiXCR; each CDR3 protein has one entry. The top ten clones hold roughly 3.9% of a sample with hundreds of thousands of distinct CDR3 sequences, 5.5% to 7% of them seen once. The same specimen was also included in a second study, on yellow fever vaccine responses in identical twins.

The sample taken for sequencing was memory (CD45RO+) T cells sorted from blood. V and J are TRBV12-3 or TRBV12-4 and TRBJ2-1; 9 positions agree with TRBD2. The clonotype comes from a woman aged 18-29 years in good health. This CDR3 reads CASRVAGAPYNEQFL. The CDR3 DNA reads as TGTGCCAGCAGAGTAGCGGGAGCTCCTTACAATGAGCAGTTCTTG.